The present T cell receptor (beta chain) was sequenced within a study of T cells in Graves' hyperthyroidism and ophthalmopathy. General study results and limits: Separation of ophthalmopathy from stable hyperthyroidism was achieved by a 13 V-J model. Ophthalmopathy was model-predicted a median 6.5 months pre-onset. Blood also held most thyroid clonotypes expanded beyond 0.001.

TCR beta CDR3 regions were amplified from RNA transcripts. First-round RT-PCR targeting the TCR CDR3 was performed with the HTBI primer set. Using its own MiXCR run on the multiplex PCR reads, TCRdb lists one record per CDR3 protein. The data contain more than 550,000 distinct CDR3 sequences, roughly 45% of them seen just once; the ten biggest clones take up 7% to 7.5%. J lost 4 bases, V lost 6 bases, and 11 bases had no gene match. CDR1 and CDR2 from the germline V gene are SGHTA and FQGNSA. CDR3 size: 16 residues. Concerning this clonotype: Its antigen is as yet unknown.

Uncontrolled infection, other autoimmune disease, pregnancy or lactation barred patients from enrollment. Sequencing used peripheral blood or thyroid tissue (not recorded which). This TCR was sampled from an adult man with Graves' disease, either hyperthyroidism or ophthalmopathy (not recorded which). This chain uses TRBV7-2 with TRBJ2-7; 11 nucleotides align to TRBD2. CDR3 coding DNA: TGTGCCAGCAGGCTCTACTTTGGGACTAGCGGTTACGAGCAGTACTTC. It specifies CASRLYFGTSGYEQYF.